The 29 T cell receptor beta chains in this list originate from one sample, sequenced in a study of cytomegalovirus exposure and HLA in healthy donors. Vbeta (60) and Jbeta (13) primers were used in the PCR. Sequencing was performed with immunoSEQ multiplex PCR; in TCRdb, only in-frame clones are kept and a portion is missing. The sample includes 85,000 to 100,000 clones, roughly 63% of them seen just once. Specimen: PBMCs. The receptors were gathered from a woman aged 30 to 39 in good health and CMV-seronegative.

The chain employs TRBV18 and TRBJ2-4; weak D call: TRBD1 (6 bases). The ends were cut back, 8 bases at V and 6 bases at J, with 17 bases in the middle. From germline, CDR1 is KGHSH and CDR2 LQKENI. The CDR3 covers 14 residues. CDR3 residues: CASHGNLDRNIQYF. CDR3 bases: TGTGCCAGCCACGGAAATTTGGACAGAAACATTCAGTACTTC.

This chain links TRBV7-9 with TRBJ2-5, with 12 bases aligning to TRBD2. Trimming cost V 4 bases and J 7 bases; bases outside gene matches: 7. From germline, CDR1 is SEHNR and CDR2 FQNEAQ (reference sequence). The CDR3 is 15 amino acids. CDR3 region: CASSSPGLAGPTQYF. The CDR3 region has the DNA TGTGCCAGCAGCTCTCCGGGACTAGCGGGCCCGACCCAGTACTTC.

This clone occurred a few times. The rearrangement links TRBV29-1 to TRBJ2-5, with TRBD2 identical over 12 bases. CDR1 is SQVTM, CDR2 ANQGSEA, per germline. With V trimmed by 4 bases and J by 4 bases, 10 bases remained unmatched. The CDR3 extends over 16 amino acids. The CDR3 loop reads CSVGGLAGGPGETQYF. The CDR3 bases are TGCAGCGTTGGGGGTCTAGCGGGAGGGCCGGGAGAGACCCAGTACTTC.

The gene calls are TRBV7-2 and TRBJ1-5; D is unresolved. Germline lookup yields CDR1 SGHTA and CDR2 FQGNSA. The CDR3 consists of 15 residues. V lost 1 base to trimming and J lost 3 bases, with 10 bases between them. For the CDR3, the DNA is TGTGCCAGCAGCTTAGTCGTGGGAGCCAATCAGCCCCAGCATTTT. Translated: CASSLVVGANQPQHF.

This clone was counted a few times. The chain is built from TRBV5-4 and TRBJ1-1, with D maybe TRBD1 (5 bases). V was pared by 0 bases and J by 5 bases, with 8 bases between. The CDR3 spans 13 residues. Germline V gene lookup returns CDR1 SGHNT and CDR2 YYREEE (reference sequence). The CDR3 region is CASSLDKGTEAFF. The CDR3 bases are TGTGCCAGCAGCTTGGATAAGGGGACTGAAGCTTTCTTT.

The rearrangement links TRBV2 to TRBJ1-1; TRBD1 might be the D (6 bases). V shed 4 bases and J shed 5 bases, with 14 bases lying between them. This CDR3 region has 14 residues. The germline V gene encodes CDR1 SNHLY and CDR2 FYNNEI. CDR3 sequence reads: CASSGPLQGTEAFF. The CDR3 nucleotides are TGTGCCAGCAGTGGCCCACTGCAGGGGACTGAAGCTTTCTTT.

The rearrangement uses TRBV13 and TRBJ2-7; 8 nucleotides line up with TRBD2. Germline CDR1 PRHDT, CDR2 FYEKMQ (reference sequence). J was trimmed by 3 bases and V by 5 bases; bases with no gene match: 12. The CDR3 loop spans 16 amino acids. CDR3 sequence reads: CASSPASERGSYEQYF. As DNA, the CDR3 is TGTGCCAGCAGCCCCGCCAGCGAGCGGGGGAGCTACGAGCAGTACTTC. Full variable domain (remainder filled in from reference TRBV13 and TRBJ2-7): AAGVIQSPRHLIKEKRETATLKCYPIPRHDTVYWYQQGPGQDPQFLISFYEKMQSDKGSIPDRFSAQQFSDYHSELNMSSLELGDSALYFCASSPASERGSYEQYFGPGTRLTVT.

The chain couples TRBV7-2 to TRBJ2-3; maybe TRBD2 (5 bases). Germline lookup yields CDR1 SGHTA and CDR2 FQGNSA. CDR3 size: 13 residues. Trimming removed 8 bases at V and 3 bases at J, with 12 bases between. The CDR3, as DNA: TGTGCCAGCCTCGTAAGCGGAACAGATACGCAGTATTTT. Translation gives CASLVSGTDTQYF.

The V gene is TRBV27, the J gene TRBJ2-7; the D gene is possibly TRBD1 (6 bases). This CDR3 is 16 amino acids long. Germline V gives CDR1 MNHEY, CDR2 SMNVEV (reference sequence). Trimming removed 8 bases from V and 0 bases from J, with 20 bases in between. CDR3 loop: CASAPFPGHFSYEQYF. CDR3 DNA: TGTGCCAGCGCCCCATTTCCGGGACACTTCTCCTACGAGCAGTACTTC.

The chain links TRBV4-2 to TRBJ2-6; D remains ambiguous. Germline V CDR1 and CDR2: LGHNA, YNFKEQ. This CDR3 has 17 residues. The V gene lost 4 bases and the J gene lost 0 bases, with 13 bases spanning the gap. DNA of the CDR3: TGTGCCAGCAGCCCCGTGAGCTTGAGCTCTGGGGCCAACGTCCTGACTTTC. Its translation: CASSPVSLSSGANVLTF.

V usage is TRBV29-1 and J usage is TRBJ2-7, with D tentatively TRBD1 (5 bases). The V end was cut by 4 bases, the J end by 7 bases, with 14 bases between. This CDR3 comprises 12 residues. Germline V CDR1 and CDR2: SQVTM, ANQGSEA. In nucleotides, the CDR3 is TGCAGCGTTGGTTCAGGGCCCCCGGAGCAGTACTTC. The encoded protein is CSVGSGPPEQYF.

The rearrangement links TRBV7-3 to TRBJ2-5; 8 bases line up with TRBD1. The CDR3 totals 13 residues. CDR1 is SGHTA, CDR2 FQGTGA, per germline. J lost 5 bases, V lost 5 bases, and 4 bases had no gene match. CDR3 sequence: CASSPGQGETQYF. The CDR3 region has the DNA TGTGCCAGCAGCCCCGGACAGGGCGAGACCCAGTACTTC.

The chain combines TRBV6-5 with TRBJ1-1; the D is unclear. Between the trimmed V and J ends, which lost 3 bases and 5 bases, there was a span of 13 bases. Germline V gene lookup returns CDR1 MNHEY and CDR2 SVGAGI. CDR3 length: 14 residues. This CDR3 is CASSYSVRGTEAFF. In DNA, the CDR3 is TGTGCCAGCAGTTATTCTGTGCGGGGTACTGAAGCTTTCTTT.

Comment on this clone: A read error may produce the germline difference seen at one junction end. The rearrangement uses TRBV5-1 and TRBJ2-7; D ambiguous. Germline CDR1 SGHRS, CDR2 YFSETQ. This CDR3 is 15 amino acids long. The CDR3 protein is CASSLSPGPSYEQYF. The DNA for the CDR3 is TGCGCCAGCAGCTTGTCCCCAGGTCCCTCCTACGAGCAGTATTTC.

V gene TRBV6-6 combines with J gene TRBJ1-5, with D maybe TRBD1 (6 bases). Trimming shortened V by 5 bases and J by 6 bases, and 11 bases separated the two germline ends. The CDR3 is 13 amino acids. Per the germline V gene, CDR1 is MNHNY and CDR2 is SVGAGI (reference sequence). The CDR3: CASSRQESQPQHF. CDR3 nucleotide sequence: TGTGCCAGCAGTCGACAGGAATCTCAGCCCCAGCATTTT.

This clone showed up just a few times. J is TRBJ2-5 and V is TRBV4-1; D remains unclear. Germline loops: CDR1 MGHRA, CDR2 YSYEKL. The V end was cut by 0 bases, the J end by 3 bases, with 17 bases between. The CDR3 contains 17 residues. CDR3 coding DNA: TGCGCCAGCAGCCAAGATGTTGCCGGGTCTATCAAAGAGACCCAGTACTTC. Amino acid sequence: CASSQDVAGSIKETQYF.

CDR3 protein: CAWSPARLSEAFF. CDR3 DNA sequence: TGTGCCTGGAGTCCGGCCCGACTCTCTGAAGCTTTCTTT. The genes are TRBV30 and TRBJ1-1; D remains unclear. The length of the CDR3 is 13 residues. Germline assignment: CDR1 GTSNPN and CDR2 SVGIG (reference sequence). V was trimmed by 2 bases and J by 6 bases, leaving 13 bases between them.

The V and J genes are TRBV19 and TRBJ1-1; D is perhaps TRBD1 (6 bases). The CDR3 runs to 13 residues. Germline values: CDR1 LNHDA, CDR2 SQIVND (reference sequence). Trimming removed 11 bases from V and 6 bases from J, with 19 bases in between. Here the CDR3 DNA reads TGTGCCGGTTCATTCGGGAGGGGGTCTGAAGCTTTCTTT. This translates into CAGSFGRGSEAFF. The full variable domain, with the rest looked up from reference TRBV19 and TRBJ1-1, is DGGITQSPKYLFRKEGQNVTLSCEQNLNHDAMYWYRQDPGQGLRLIYYSQIVNDFQKGDIAEGYSVSREKKESFPLTVTSAQKNPTAFYLCAGSFGRGSEAFFGQGTRLTVV.

The genes are TRBV5-4 and TRBJ1-4; maybe TRBD1 (6 bases). The V end lost 4 bases, the J end lost 4 bases, and 8 bases lay between the germline ends. The CDR3 extends over 13 amino acids. Germline V gene sequence: CDR1 SGHNT, CDR2 YYREEE (reference sequence). CDR3 sequence (DNA): TGTGCCAGCAGCGTGGACAGTAATGAAAAACTGTTTTTT. Encoded protein: CASSVDSNEKLFF.

There are a few counts of this clone. V is TRBV9 and J is TRBJ2-7, with 8 bases matching TRBD2. Per the germline V gene, CDR1 is SGDLS and CDR2 is YYNGEE. Trimming removed 0 bases from V and 2 bases from J; junction bases left unmatched: 7. The CDR3 totals 16 residues. The CDR3 loop is CASSVEWDGRAYEQYF. The CDR3 bases are TGTGCCAGCAGCGTAGAATGGGACGGGAGGGCCTACGAGCAGTACTTC.

This chain links TRBV2 with TRBJ1-6; D is uncertain. This CDR3 is 13 amino acids long. Trimming left V 4 bases short and J 4 bases short, with 5 bases between. The germline gives CDR1 SNHLY, CDR2 FYNNEI. The DNA for the CDR3 is TGTGCCAGCAGTGGGGAGTATAATTCACCCCTCCACTTT. Translation: CASSGEYNSPLHF.

This chain joins TRBV14 and TRBJ2-1, with 13 bases identical to TRBD2. Germline values: CDR1 SGHDN, CDR2 FVKESK. J gave up 8 bases and V 2 bases, and 12 bases lay outside the gene matches. CDR3 size: 18 residues. The CDR3 sequence is CASSQWTSGRARGDEQFF. DNA for the CDR3: TGTGCCAGCAGCCAATGGACTAGCGGGAGAGCCCGGGGAGATGAGCAGTTCTTC.

This chain joins TRBV4-3 and TRBJ2-7; 7 bases line up with TRBD1. Germline CDR1 LGHNA, CDR2 YSLEER. This CDR3 spans 12 amino acids. The V segment lost 8 bases and the J segment 3 bases; nucleotides outside the gene matches: 4. CDR3 protein: CASGDSLYEQYF. The CDR3, as DNA: TGCGCCAGCGGGGACAGCCTCTACGAGCAGTACTTC.

The chain joins TRBV2 to TRBJ2-3, with unresolved D. The CDR3 loop spans 16 amino acids. Trimming removed 3 bases at V and 3 bases at J, with 16 bases between. CDR1 and CDR2 (germline): SNHLY, FYNNEI. The CDR3 spells CASSDEAFLKTDTQYF. The CDR3 DNA reads TGTGCCAGCAGTGATGAAGCCTTCCTAAAGACAGATACGCAGTATTTT.

This clone was seen a few times. The gene calls are TRBV10-2 and TRBJ2-2; 9 nucleotides agree with TRBD1. This CDR3 is built from 17 residues. The V gene end was trimmed by 6 bases and the J gene end by 5 bases; junction bases not matched to a gene: 13. The V gene's germline CDR1 is WSHSY and CDR2 SAAADI. CDR3 residues: CASSPGQGIPETGELFF. As DNA, the CDR3 is TGCGCCAGCAGCCCGGGACAGGGCATTCCGGAAACCGGGGAGCTGTTTTTT.

This sequence joins TRBV6-1 and TRBJ2-5; 10 positions match TRBD2. Trimming at V came to 2 bases and at J to 1 base, leaving 1 base not matched to a gene. This CDR3 is built from 15 residues. Germline lookup yields CDR1 MNHNS and CDR2 SASEGT. CDR3 loop: CASSELAGGQETQYF. In DNA form, the CDR3 reads TGTGCCAGCAGTGAATTAGCGGGGGGCCAAGAGACCCAGTACTTC.

V usage is TRBV20-1 and J usage is TRBJ1-2; D ambiguous. Germline CDR1 DFQATT, CDR2 SNEGSKA (reference sequence). The CDR3 length is 11 residues. V lost 6 bases, J lost 5 bases, and 10 bases lay in between. The CDR3 sequence is CSATHLYGYTF. The CDR3 region has the DNA TGCAGTGCCACACATCTGTATGGCTACACCTTC.

This clone was found a few times. CDR3 sequence: CASSSWTSGGVDTQYF. Here the CDR3 DNA reads TGTGCCAGCAGCTCATGGACTAGCGGGGGCGTAGATACGCAGTATTTT. The chain couples TRBV11-2 to TRBJ2-3, with 13 positions matching TRBD2. The V and J ends lost 4 bases and 5 bases, in that order; junction bases with no gene match: 6. CDR1 is SGHAT, CDR2 FQNNGV, per germline. The CDR3 loop spans 16 amino acids.

The chain combines TRBV7-2 with TRBJ2-7; 9 bases are shared with TRBD2. CDR1 and CDR2 from the germline V gene are SGHTA and FQGNSA. Unmatched junction bases numbered 7, after V lost 5 bases and J lost 5 bases. This CDR3 contains 14 residues. CDR3 sequence reads: CASSALAGRDEQYF. CDR3 DNA sequence: TGTGCCAGCAGCGCACTAGCGGGTCGCGACGAGCAGTACTTC.